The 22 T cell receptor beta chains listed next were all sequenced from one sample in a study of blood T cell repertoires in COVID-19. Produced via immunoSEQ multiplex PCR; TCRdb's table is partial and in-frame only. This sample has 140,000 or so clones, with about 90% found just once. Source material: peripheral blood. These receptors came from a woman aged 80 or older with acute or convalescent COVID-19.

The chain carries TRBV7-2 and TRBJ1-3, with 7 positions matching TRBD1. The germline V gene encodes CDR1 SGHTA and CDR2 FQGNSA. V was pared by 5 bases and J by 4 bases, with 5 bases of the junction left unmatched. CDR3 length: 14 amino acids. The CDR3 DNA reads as TGTGCCAGCAGCCCTACAGGGGAAGGAAACACCATATATTTT. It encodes CASSPTGEGNTIYF.

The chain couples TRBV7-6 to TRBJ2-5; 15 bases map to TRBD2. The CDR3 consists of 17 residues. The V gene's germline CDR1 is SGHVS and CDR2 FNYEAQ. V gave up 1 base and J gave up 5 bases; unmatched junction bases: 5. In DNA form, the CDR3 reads TGTGCCAGCAGCTTAGGGACTAGCGGGGGGGCCCAGGAGACCCAGTACTTC. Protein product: CASSLGTSGGAQETQYF.

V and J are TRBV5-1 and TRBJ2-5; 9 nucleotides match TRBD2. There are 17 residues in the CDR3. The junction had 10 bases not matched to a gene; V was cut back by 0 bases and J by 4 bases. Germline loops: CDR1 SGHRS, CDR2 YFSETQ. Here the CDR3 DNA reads TGCGCCAGCAGCTTGGTGCCTAGCGGGGAGCCAAGAGAGACCCAGTACTTC. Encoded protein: CASSLVPSGEPRETQYF.

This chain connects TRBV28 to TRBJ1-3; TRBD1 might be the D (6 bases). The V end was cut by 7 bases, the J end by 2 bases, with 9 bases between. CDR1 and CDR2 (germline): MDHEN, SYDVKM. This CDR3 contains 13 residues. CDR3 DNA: TGTGCCAGCAAGGGACACCCTGGAAACACCATATATTTT. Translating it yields CASKGHPGNTIYF.

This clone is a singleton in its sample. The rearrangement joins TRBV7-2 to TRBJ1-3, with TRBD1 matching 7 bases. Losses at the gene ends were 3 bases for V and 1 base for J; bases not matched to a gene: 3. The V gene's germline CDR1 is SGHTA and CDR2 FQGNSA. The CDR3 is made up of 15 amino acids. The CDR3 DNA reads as TGTGCCAGCAGCTTCTCGACAGGGTCTGGAAACACCATATATTTT. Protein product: CASSFSTGSGNTIYF.

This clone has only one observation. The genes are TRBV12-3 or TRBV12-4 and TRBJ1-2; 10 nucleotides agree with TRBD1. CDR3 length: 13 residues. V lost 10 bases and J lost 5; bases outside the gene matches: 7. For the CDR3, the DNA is TGTGCCACCCGACAGGGGGCCTATTATGGCTACACCTTC. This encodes CATRQGAYYGYTF.

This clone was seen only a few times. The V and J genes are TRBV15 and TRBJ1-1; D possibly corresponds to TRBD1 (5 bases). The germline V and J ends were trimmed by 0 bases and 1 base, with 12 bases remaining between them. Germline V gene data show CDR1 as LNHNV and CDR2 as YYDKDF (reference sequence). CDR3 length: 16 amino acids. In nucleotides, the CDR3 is TGTGCCACCAGCAGAGACGGGGGACTGTCGAACACTGAAGCTTTCTTT. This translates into CATSRDGGLSNTEAFF.

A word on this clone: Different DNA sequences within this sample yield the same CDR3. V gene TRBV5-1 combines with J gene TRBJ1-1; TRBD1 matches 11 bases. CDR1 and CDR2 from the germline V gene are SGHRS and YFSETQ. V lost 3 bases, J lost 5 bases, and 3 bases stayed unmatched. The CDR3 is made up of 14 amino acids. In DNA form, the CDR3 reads TGCGCCAGCAGCTGGGGGACAGGGGGTACTGAAGCTTTCTTT. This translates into CASSWGTGGTEAFF.

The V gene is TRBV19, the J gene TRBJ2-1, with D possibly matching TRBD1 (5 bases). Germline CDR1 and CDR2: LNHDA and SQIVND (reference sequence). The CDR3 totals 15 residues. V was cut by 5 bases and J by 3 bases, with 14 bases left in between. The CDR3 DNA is TGTGCCAGTAGTCGGAGAACAGGTAGCTACAATGAGCAGTTCTTC. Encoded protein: CASSRRTGSYNEQFF. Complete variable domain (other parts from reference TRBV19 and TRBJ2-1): DGGITQSPKYLFRKEGQNVTLSCEQNLNHDAMYWYRQDPGQGLRLIYYSQIVNDFQKGDIAEGYSVSREKKESFPLTVTSAQKNPTAFYLCASSRRTGSYNEQFFGPGTRLTVL.

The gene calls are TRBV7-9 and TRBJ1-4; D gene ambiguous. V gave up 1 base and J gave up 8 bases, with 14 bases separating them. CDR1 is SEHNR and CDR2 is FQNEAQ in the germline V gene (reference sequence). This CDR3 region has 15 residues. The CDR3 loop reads CASSLVVGQEEKLFF. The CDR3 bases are TGTGCCAGCAGCTTAGTCGTGGGCCAAGAAGAAAAACTGTTTTTT. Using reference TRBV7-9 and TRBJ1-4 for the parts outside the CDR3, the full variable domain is DTGVSQNPRHKITKRGQNVTFRCDPISEHNRLYWYRQTLGQGPEFLTYFQNEAQLEKSRLLSDRFSAERPKGSFSTLEIQRTEQGDSAMYLCASSLVVGQEEKLFFGSGTQLSVL.

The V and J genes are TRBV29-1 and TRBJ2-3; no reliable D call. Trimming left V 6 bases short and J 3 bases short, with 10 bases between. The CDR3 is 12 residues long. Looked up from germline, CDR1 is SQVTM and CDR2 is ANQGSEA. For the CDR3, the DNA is TGCAGCGTCTCCCCTCTAACAGATACGCAGTATTTT. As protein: CSVSPLTDTQYF.

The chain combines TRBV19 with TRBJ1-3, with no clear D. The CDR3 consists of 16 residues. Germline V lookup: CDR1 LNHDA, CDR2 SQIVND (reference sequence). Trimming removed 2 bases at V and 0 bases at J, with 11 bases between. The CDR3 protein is CASSITKAISGNTIYF. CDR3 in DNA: TGTGCCAGTAGTATAACCAAAGCAATCTCTGGAAACACCATATATTTT.

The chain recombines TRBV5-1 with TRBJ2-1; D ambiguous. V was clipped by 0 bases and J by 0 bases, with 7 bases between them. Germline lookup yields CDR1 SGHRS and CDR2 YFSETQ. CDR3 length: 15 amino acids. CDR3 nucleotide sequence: TGCGCCAGCAGCTTGGATACAGACTCCTACAATGAGCAGTTCTTC. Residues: CASSLDTDSYNEQFF. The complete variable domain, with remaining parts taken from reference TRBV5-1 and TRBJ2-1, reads KAGVTQTPRYLIKTRGQQVTLSCSPISGHRSVSWYQQTPGQGLQFLFEYFSETQRNKGNFPGRFSGRQFSNSRSEMNVSTLELGDSALYLCASSLDTDSYNEQFFGPGTRLTVL.

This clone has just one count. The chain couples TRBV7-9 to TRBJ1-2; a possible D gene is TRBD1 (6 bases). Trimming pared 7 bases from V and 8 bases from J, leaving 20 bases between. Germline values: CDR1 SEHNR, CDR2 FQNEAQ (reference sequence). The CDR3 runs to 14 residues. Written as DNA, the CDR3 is TGTGCCAGCACCCCCGGGGGGCGCGTGGGAGGCTACACCTTC. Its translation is CASTPGGRVGGYTF.

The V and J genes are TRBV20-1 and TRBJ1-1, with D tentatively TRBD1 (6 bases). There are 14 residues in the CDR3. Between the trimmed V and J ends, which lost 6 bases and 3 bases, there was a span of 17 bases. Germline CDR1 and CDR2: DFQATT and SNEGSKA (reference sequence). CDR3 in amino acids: CSASKGVGDTEAFF. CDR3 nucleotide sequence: TGCAGTGCGAGTAAGGGGGTTGGGGACACTGAAGCTTTCTTT.

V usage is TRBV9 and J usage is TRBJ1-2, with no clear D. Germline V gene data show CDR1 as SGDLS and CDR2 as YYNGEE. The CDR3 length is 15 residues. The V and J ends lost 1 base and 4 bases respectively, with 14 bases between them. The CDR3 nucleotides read TGTGCCAGCAGCGTATTCCCCGCGGGGATCTATGGCTACACCTTC. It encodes CASSVFPAGIYGYTF. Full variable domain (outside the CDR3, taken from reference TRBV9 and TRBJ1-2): DSGVTQTPKHLITATGQRVTLRCSPRSGDLSVYWYQQSLDQGLQFLIQYYNGEERAKGNILERFSAQQFPDLHSELNLSSLELGDSALYFCASSVFPAGIYGYTFGSGTRLTVV.

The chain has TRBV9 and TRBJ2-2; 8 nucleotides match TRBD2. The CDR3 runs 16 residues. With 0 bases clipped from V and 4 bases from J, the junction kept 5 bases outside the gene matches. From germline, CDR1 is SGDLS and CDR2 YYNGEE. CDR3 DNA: TGTGCCAGCAGCGTAGCCAGCGGGGGCCCCACCGGGGAGCTGTTTTTT. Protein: CASSVASGGPTGELFF.

CDR3 sequence (DNA): TGTGCCAGCAGCACCAGACAGATCCAAGAGACCCAGTACTTC. It specifies CASSTRQIQETQYF. The chain has TRBV7-2 and TRBJ2-5, with a weak D call TRBD1 (5 bases). Trimming left V 5 bases short and J 1 base short, with 11 bases between. CDR1 and CDR2 (germline): SGHTA, FQGNSA. This CDR3 has 14 residues.

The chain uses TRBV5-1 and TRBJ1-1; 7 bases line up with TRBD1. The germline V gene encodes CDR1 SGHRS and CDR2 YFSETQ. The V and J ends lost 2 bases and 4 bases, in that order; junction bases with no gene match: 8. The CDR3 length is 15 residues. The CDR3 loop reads CASSLEPRGTTEAFF. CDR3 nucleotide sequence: TGCGCCAGCAGCTTAGAACCCAGGGGGACCACTGAAGCTTTCTTT.

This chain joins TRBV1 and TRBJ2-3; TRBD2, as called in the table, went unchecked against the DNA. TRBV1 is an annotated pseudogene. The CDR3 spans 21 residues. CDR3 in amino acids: CTSSQDWPRAGGRKGTDTQYF. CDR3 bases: TGCACCAGCAGCCAAGATTGGCCCAGGGCGGGGGGGCGGAAGGGCACAGATACGCAGTATTTT.

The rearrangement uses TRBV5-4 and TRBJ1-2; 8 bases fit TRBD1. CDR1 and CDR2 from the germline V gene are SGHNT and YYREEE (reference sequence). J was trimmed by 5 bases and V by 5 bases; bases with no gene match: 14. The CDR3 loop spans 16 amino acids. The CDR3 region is CASSYKTGQVHYGYTF. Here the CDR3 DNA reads TGTGCCAGCAGTTATAAAACGGGACAGGTCCATTATGGCTACACCTTC.

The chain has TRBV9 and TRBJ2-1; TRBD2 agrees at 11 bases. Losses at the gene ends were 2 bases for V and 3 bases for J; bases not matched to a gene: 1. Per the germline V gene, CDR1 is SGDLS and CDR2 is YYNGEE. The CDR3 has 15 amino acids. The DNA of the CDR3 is TGTGCCAGCAGCGTTACTAGCGGGGGCTACAATGAGCAGTTCTTC. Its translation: CASSVTSGGYNEQFF.